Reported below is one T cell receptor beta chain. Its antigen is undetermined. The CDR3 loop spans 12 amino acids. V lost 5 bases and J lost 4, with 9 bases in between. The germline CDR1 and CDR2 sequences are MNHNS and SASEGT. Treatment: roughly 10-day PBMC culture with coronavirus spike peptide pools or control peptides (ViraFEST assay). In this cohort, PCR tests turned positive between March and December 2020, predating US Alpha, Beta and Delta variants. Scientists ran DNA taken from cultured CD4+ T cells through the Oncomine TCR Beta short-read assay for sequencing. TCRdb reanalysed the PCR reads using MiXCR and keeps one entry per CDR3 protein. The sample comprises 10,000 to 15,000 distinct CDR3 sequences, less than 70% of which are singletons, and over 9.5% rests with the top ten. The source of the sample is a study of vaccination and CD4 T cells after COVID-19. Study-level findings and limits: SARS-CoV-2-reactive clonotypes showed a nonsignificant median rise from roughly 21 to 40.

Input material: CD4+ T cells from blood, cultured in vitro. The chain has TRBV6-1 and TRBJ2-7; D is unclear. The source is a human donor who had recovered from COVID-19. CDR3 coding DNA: TGTGCCAGCAGTAGGGCTCGGTACGAGCAGTACTTC. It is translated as CASSRARYEQYF.